This T cell receptor beta chain was captured by sequencing in a study of T cell repertoires in cytomegalovirus infection. Study summary: Public TCR beta signatures were indicative of both CMV infection and a matching HLA type.

This clonotype was found many times. Its antigen is still unknown. Each CDR3 protein is one row after TCRdb ran MiXCR on the reads. The sample shows approximately 500,000 distinct CDR3 sequences, 11% of them seen only once. The CDR3 has 14 residues. CDR1 and CDR2 (germline): MDHEN, SYDVKM. With V trimmed by 8 bases and J by 3 bases, 6 bases remained unmatched. Study conclusions and caveats: CMV carriers having the relevant HLA were flagged by cumulative public TCR beta family frequency. HLA-C-restricted CMV clonotypes gave the most frequent clonotype in two of eight donors.

The chain combines TRBV28 with TRBJ2-7; 11 bases match TRBD1. This clonotype was sampled from a human donor in good health (CMV status not recorded). Some clones in this sample may be carry-over from other donors' samples. The sample was PBMCs. DNA of the CDR3: TGTGCCAGCCGTACGGGACAGGGGGTCTACGAGCAGTACTTC. This sequence encodes CASRTGQGVYEQYF.